The present T cell receptor (beta chain) was sequenced within a study of T cell responses to AZD1222 COVID-19 vaccine. Study background: Whether given at about 4 or about 12 weeks, second doses were pooled.

Assay: immunoSEQ multiplex PCR; the TCRdb copy retains only in-frame clones and omits some. The sample lists roughly 180,000 clones; over 80% were seen once. On this clone: Its target is not known.

Per germline, CDR1 MNHEY and CDR2 SVGEGT. The CDR3 is 16 residues long. V shed 4 bases and J shed 0 bases, with 15 bases lying between them. Whole-study findings and limits: Repertoire sampling happened only post peak T cell response. Spike-specific TCR depth and breadth grew after two AZD1222 doses. Per reports, nearly half of all spike-specific TCRs target regions that are unmutated in variants.

The starting material was peripheral blood, obtained on day 0 of AZD1222 vaccination. This TCR was sampled from an adult in good health. This chain links TRBV6-2 or TRBV6-3 with TRBJ1-2; D is uncertain. CDR3 sequence: CASSSRSHATNYGYTF. The CDR3 DNA is TGTGCCAGCAGTTCGAGAAGTCATGCCACTAACTATGGCTACACCTTC.